Reported below is one T cell receptor beta chain. Its antigen is unknown. The sample belongs to a study of CD8+ T cells in alopecia areata. After isolation, RNA underwent reverse transcription to generate cDNA as the sequencing template. Libraries were prepared by immunoSEQ multiplex PCR; TCRdb keeps only in-frame clonotypes and omits some of them. The sample contains 100,000 to 150,000 clones, about 50% of which appear only once. PBMCs, the starting material, were the source of sorted CD4+ and CD8+ T cells. Study-wide results and limits: Resident alphabeta T cells of normal skin are also sequenced in scalp samples. TCR sharing across patients was less clear than in mice, possibly HLA-related. Lesional scalp exceeded normal scalp in clonality, especially in alopecia totalis/universalis.

This CDR3 comprises 14 residues. V was trimmed by 5 bases and J by 4 bases, leaving 11 bases between them. CDR1 is SGHTA and CDR2 is FQGNSA in the germline V gene. The sample comprised NKG2D-low CD8+ T cells sorted from blood. The V gene is TRBV7-2, the J gene TRBJ1-4; D not resolved. This clonotype was sampled from a human donor with alopecia areata. CDR3 nucleotides: TGTGCCAGCAGCCGACGTGGGGTTAATGAAAAACTGTTTTTT. Translated, it gives CASSRRGVNEKLFF.